This T cell receptor (beta chain) is from a study of chemoradiotherapy in HPV16-positive cancers (dated by TCRdb to between 2021 and 2024). For the study in its entirety: Candidate HPV-specific T-cell clones and common TCR motifs were defined through functional T-cell assays on cells from a couple of HPV16-positive patients. The study asked whether T-cell immunity against the HPV oncoproteins E6 and E7 changes during chemoradiotherapy and whether it affects survival. Next, the candidate HPV-specific TCRs and motifs were followed in TCR repertoires from around 92 patients with HPV-related cancers.

A remark on this clone: This receptor's antigen is unknown. Within one base of it there is no much larger clone, and no base qualities were kept.

CDR1 and CDR2 are drawn from the germline V gene: SQVTM, ANQGSEA. V drops 4 bases and J drops 0 bases, leaving 13 bases in between. The CDR3 runs 15 amino acids, cysteine and phenylalanine included. Only CDR3 DNA is held: 45 bases, read in frame from base 1. The library relied on the immunoSEQ multiplex PCR assay. TCRdb took this table from immuneACCESS and kept in-frame rearrangements with V and J called. Such tables lack part of the clones; where checked against another copy, unresolved V genes explain under half of the gap, and the rest is unexplained. The sample table records 30,000 to 50,000 clones; more than 75% of these occur just once. The leading ten clones occupy under 5.5% of the sample. General findings and caveats noted by the study authors: Expansion of candidate HPV-specific clones and E7-related TCR motifs was observed in the tumor microenvironment during treatment, whereas no such expansion was observed for non-HPV-specific T cells. The functional definition of HPV-specific T cells came from only a couple of HPV16-positive patients, and the survival association was reported for HPV16-positive patients. In HPV16-positive patients, expansion of HPV-responsive T cells during chemoradiotherapy was associated with improved recurrence-free survival.

Repertoires were sampled repeatedly over the course of chemoradiotherapy so that clonal expansion in the tumor microenvironment could be followed. Material: blood, obtained from a patient who underwent chemoradiotherapy. The sequence came from a human donor with HPV-associated anogenital cancer. The chain links TRBV29-1 with TRBJ1-3; possibly the D gene is TRBD1, per 5 matching bases. In nucleotides, the sequence is TGCAGCGTTGGTAGGGGCCAGAGCTCTGGAAACACCATATATTTT. This translates into CSVGRGQSSGNTIYF. Full variable domain (CDR3 extended with the reference TRBV29-1 and TRBJ1-3 proteins): SAVISQKPSRDICQRGTSLTIQCQVDSQVTMMFWYRQQPGQSLTLIATANQGSEATYESGFVIDKFPISRPNLTFSTLTVSNMSPEDSSIYLCSVGRGQSSGNTIYFGEGSWLTVV.